The sequence of this TCR beta chain was determined in a study of regulatory T cells in long-lasting Graves disease. Whole-study findings and limits: Possibly, accuracy suffered from the small sample size. Persistent cases of Graves' showed reduced TCR diversity relative to newly diagnosed patients.

The authors built TCR beta libraries using iRepertoire HTBI primers and Arm-PCR of CDR3 regions. MiXCR was run by TCRdb on the multiplex PCR reads, yielding one entry per CDR3 protein. The data hold some 250,000 distinct CDR3 sequences, with approximately 16% observed a single time. This clonotype has at least ten counts. Its antigen is undetermined. Time point indicated: newly diagnosed GD, antithyroid drugs for less than 3 months. PBMC RNA served as the TCR library source. EDTA tubes collected roughly 9 milliliters of peripheral blood. V was cut by 2 bases and J by 0 bases, with 7 bases left in between. The CDR3 totals 14 residues. CDR1 is ENHRY and CDR2 is SYGVKD in the germline V gene.

Sequencing used peripheral blood mononuclear cells (PBMCs), obtained at new diagnosis, from a patient treated with antithyroid drugs. The chain combines TRBV10-3 with TRBJ1-1; D is perhaps TRBD1 (6 bases). This clonotype was obtained from a female donor with Graves disease. This chain's CDR3 is CAISEAGVNTEAFF. The DNA for the CDR3 is TGTGCCATCAGTGAGGCAGGGGTGAACACTGAAGCTTTCTTT.